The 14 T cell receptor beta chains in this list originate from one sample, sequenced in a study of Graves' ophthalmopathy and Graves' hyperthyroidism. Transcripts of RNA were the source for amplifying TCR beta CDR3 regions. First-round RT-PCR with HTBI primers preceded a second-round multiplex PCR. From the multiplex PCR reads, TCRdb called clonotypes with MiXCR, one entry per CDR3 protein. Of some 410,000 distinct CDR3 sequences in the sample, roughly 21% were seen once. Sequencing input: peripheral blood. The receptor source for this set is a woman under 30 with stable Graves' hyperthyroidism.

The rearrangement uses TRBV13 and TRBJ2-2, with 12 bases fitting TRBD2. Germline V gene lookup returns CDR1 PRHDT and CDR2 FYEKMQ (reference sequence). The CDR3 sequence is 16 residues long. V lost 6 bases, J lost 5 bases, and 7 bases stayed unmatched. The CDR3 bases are TGTGCCAGCAGTCCCCCTAGCGGGGGGGGTACCGGGGAGCTGTTTTTT. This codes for CASSPPSGGGTGELFF. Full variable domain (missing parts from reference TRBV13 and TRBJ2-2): AAGVIQSPRHLIKEKRETATLKCYPIPRHDTVYWYQQGPGQDPQFLISFYEKMQSDKGSIPDRFSAQQFSDYHSELNMSSLELGDSALYFCASSPPSGGGTGELFFGEGSRLTVL.

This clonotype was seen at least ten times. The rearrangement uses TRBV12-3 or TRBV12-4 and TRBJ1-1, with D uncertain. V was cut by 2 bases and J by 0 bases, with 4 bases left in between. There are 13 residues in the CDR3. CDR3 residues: CASSLNLNTEAFF. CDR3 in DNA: TGTGCCAGCAGTTTAAATCTGAACACTGAAGCTTTCTTT.

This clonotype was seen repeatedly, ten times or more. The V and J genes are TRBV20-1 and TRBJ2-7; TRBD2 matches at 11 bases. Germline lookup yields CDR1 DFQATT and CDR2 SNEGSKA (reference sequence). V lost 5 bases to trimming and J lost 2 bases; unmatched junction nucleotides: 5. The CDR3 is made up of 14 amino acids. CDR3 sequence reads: CSAPPSGRTYEQYF. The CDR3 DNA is TGCAGTGCTCCCCCTAGCGGGAGGACCTACGAGCAGTACTTC.

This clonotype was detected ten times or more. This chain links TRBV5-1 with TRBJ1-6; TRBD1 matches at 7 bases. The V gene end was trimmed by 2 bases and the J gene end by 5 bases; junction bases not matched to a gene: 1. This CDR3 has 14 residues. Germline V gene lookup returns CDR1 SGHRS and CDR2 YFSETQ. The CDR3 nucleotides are TGCGCCAGCAGCTTTGGACAGGATAATTCACCCCTCCACTTT. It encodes CASSFGQDNSPLHF.

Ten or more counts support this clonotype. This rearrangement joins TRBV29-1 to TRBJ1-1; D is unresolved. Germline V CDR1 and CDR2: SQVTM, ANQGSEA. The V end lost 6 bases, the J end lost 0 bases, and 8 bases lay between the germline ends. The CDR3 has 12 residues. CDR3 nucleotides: TGCAGCGTCTATGCAGTGAACACTGAAGCTTTCTTT. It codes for CSVYAVNTEAFF. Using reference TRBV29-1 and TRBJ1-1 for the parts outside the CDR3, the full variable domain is SAVISQKPSRDICQRGTSLTIQCQVDSQVTMMFWYRQQPGQSLTLIATANQGSEATYESGFVIDKFPISRPNLTFSTLTVSNMSPEDSSIYLCSVYAVNTEAFFGQGTRLTVV.

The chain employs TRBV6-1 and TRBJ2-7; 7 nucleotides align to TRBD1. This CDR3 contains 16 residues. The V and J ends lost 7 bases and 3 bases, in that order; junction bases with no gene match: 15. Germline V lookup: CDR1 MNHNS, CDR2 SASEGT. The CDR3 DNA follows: TGTGCCAGCACACCTAGAGGGACAGCCGATCGCTACGAGCAGTACTTC. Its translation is CASTPRGTADRYEQYF.

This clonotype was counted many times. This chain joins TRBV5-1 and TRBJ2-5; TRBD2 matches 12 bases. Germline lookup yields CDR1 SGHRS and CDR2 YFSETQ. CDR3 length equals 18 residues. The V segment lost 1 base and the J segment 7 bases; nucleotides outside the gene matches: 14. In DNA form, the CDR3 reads TGCGCCAGCAGCTTGCCCCGGACTAGCGGGAAGGTTGATGGGACCCAGTACTTC. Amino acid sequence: CASSLPRTSGKVDGTQYF.

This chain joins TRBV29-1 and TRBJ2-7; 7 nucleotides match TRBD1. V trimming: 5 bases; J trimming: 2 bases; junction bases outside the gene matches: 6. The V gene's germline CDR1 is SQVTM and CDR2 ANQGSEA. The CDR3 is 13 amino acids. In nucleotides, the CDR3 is TGCAGCGTTCTTAACAGGGGAACCTACGAGCAGTACTTC. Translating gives CSVLNRGTYEQYF.

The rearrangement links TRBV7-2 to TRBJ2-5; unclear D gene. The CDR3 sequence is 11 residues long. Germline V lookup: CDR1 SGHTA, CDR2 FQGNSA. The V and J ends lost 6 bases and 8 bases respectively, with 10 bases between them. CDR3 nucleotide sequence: TGTGCCAGCAGTTTTTGGGGTACCCAGTACTTC. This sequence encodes CASSFWGTQYF.

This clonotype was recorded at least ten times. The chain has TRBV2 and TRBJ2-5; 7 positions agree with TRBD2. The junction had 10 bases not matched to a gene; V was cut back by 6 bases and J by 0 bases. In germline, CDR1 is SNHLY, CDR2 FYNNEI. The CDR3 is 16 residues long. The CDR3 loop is CASRDIAGFDQETQYF. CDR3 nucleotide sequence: TGTGCCAGCAGGGATATAGCGGGTTTCGACCAAGAGACCCAGTACTTC.

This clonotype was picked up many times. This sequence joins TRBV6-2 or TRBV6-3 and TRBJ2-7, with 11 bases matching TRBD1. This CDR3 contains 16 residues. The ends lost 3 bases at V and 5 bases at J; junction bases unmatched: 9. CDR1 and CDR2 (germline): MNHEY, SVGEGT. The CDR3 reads CASSYPPGTGGHEQYF. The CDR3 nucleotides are TGTGCCAGCAGTTATCCCCCCGGGACAGGGGGACACGAGCAGTACTTC.

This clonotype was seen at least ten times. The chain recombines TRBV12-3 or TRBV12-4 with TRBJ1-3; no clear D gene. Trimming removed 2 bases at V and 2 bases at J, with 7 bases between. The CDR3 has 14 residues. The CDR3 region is CASSLSGTGNTIYF. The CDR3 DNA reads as TGTGCCAGCAGTTTAAGCGGGACTGGAAACACCATATATTTT.

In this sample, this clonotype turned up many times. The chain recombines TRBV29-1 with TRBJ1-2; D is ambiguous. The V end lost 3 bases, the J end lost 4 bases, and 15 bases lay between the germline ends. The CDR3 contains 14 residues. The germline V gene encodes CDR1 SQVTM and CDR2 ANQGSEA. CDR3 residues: CSVESRGSGYGYTF. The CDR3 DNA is TGCAGCGTTGAGTCCCGAGGGTCCGGCTATGGCTACACCTTC. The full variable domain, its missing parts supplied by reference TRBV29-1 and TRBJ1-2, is SAVISQKPSRDICQRGTSLTIQCQVDSQVTMMFWYRQQPGQSLTLIATANQGSEATYESGFVIDKFPISRPNLTFSTLTVSNMSPEDSSIYLCSVESRGSGYGYTFGSGTRLTVV.

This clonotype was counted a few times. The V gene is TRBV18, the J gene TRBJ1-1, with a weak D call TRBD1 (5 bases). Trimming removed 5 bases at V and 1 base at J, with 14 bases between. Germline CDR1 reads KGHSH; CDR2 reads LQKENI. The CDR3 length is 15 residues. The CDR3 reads CASSLNTGRNTEAFF. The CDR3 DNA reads TGTGCCAGCTCATTAAATACAGGAAGGAACACTGAAGCTTTCTTT.